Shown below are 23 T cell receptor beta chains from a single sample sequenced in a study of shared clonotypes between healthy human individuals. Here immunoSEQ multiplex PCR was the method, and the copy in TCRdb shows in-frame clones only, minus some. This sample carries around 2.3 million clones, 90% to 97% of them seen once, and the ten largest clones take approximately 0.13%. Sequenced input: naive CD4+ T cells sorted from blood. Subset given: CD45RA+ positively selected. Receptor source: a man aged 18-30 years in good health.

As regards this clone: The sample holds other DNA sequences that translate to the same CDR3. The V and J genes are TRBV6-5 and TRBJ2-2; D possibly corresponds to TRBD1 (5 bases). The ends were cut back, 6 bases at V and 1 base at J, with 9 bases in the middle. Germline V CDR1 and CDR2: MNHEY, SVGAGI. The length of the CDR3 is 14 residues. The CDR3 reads CASSPTGNTGELFF. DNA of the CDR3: TGTGCCAGCAGCCCTACAGGGAACACCGGGGAGCTGTTTTTT.

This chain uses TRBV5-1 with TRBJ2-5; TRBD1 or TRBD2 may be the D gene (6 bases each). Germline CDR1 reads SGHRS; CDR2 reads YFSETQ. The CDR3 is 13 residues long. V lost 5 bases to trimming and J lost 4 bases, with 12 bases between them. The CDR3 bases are TGCGCCAGCAGACTGGAGGGGGTAGAGACCCAGTACTTC. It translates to CASRLEGVETQYF.

The CDR3 spells CASSQDLWRGGNQPQHF. The CDR3 DNA reads TGCGCCAGCAGCCAAGATCTTTGGAGGGGTGGCAATCAGCCCCAGCATTTT. The chain is built from TRBV4-1 and TRBJ1-5; perhaps TRBD1 as D (5 bases). The length of the CDR3 is 17 residues. The V and J ends lost 0 bases and 2 bases respectively, with 14 bases between them. The V gene's germline CDR1 is MGHRA and CDR2 YSYEKL.

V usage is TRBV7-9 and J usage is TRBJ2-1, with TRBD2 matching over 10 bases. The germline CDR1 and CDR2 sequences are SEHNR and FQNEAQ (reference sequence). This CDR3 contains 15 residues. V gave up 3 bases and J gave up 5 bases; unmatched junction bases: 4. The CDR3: CASSFRTSGHNEQFF. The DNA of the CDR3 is TGTGCCAGCAGCTTCCGGACTAGCGGCCACAATGAGCAGTTCTTC. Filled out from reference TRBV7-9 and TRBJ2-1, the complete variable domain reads DTGVSQNPRHKITKRGQNVTFRCDPISEHNRLYWYRQTLGQGPEFLTYFQNEAQLEKSRLLSDRFSAERPKGSFSTLEIQRTEQGDSAMYLCASSFRTSGHNEQFFGPGTRLTVL.

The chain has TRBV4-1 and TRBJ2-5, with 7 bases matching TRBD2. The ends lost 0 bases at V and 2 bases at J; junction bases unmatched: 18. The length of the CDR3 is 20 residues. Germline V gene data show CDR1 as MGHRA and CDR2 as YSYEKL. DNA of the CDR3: TGCGCCAGCAGCCAAGAGGGTCCAAATACCTTCTCGGGGGGTCAAGAGACCCAGTACTTC. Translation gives CASSQEGPNTFSGGQETQYF.

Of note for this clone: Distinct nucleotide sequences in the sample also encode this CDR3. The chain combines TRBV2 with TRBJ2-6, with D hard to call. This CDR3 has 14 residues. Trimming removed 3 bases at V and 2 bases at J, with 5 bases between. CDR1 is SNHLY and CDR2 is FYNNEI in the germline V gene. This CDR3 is CASSDRTGANVLTF. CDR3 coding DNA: TGTGCCAGCAGTGATAGGACTGGGGCCAACGTCCTGACTTTC.

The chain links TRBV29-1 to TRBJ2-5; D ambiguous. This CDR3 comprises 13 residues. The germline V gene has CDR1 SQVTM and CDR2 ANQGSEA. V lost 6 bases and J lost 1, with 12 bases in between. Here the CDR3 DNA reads TGCAGCGTCCGCTCTGGGCCCCAAGAGACCCAGTACTTC. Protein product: CSVRSGPQETQYF.

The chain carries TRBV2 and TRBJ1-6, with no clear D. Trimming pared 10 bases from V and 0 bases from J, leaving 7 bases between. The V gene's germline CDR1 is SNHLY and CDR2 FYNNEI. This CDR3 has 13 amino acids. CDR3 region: CATGRSYNSPLHF. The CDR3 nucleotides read TGTGCCACTGGACGCTCCTATAATTCACCCCTCCACTTT.

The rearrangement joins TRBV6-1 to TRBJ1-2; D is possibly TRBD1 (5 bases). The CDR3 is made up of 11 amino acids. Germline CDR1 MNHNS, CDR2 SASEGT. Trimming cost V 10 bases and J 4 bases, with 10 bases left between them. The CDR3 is CATNRFYGYTF. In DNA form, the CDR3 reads TGTGCCACCAACAGGTTCTATGGCTACACCTTC.

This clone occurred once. The CDR3 reads CASRGLAGSRDTQYF. CDR3 bases: TGTGCCAGCAGAGGACTAGCGGGTTCTCGGGATACGCAGTATTTT. The gene calls are TRBV6-5 and TRBJ2-3; TRBD2 agrees at 11 bases. In germline, CDR1 is MNHEY, CDR2 SVGAGI. Germline trimming cut 6 bases from V and 6 bases from J; bases unmatched to any gene: 8. The CDR3 contains 15 residues.

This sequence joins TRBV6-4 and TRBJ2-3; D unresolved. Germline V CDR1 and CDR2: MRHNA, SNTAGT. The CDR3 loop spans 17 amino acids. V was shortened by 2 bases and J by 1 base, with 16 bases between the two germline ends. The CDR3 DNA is TGTGCCAGCAGTGACCGTAAACAGTCTACCGGCACAGATACGCAGTATTTT. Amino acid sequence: CASSDRKQSTGTDTQYF.

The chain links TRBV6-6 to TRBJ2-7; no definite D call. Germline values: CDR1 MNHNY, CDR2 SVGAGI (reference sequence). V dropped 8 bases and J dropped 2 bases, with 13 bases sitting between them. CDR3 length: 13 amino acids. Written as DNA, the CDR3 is TGTGCCAGCTGCAGGTCCCAGGCCTACGAGCAGTACTTC. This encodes CASCRSQAYEQYF.

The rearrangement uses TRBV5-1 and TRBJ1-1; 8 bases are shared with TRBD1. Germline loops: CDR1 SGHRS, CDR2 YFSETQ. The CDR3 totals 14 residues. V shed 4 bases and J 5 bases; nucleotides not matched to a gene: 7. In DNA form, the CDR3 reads TGCGCCAGCAGCGGCCGGACAGGGCAGACTGAAGCTTTCTTT. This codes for CASSGRTGQTEAFF.

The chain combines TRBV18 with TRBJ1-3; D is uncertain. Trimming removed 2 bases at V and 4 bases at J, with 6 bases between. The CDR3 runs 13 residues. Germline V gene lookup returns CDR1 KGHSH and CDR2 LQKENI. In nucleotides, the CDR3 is TGTGCCAGCTCACCAGAGGGAGGAAACACCATATATTTT. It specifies CASSPEGGNTIYF.

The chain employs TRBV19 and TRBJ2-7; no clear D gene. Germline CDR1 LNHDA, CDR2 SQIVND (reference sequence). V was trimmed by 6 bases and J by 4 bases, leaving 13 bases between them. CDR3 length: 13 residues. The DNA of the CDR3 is TGTGCCAGTAGCCGAACGCTTGATTACGAGCAGTACTTC. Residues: CASSRTLDYEQYF.

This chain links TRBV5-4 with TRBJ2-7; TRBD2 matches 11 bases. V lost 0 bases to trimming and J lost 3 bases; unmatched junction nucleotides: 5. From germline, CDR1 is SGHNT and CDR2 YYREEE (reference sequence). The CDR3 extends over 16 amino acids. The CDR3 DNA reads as TGTGCCAGCAGCTTGGGACTAGCGGGACAGAACTACGAGCAGTACTTC. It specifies CASSLGLAGQNYEQYF.

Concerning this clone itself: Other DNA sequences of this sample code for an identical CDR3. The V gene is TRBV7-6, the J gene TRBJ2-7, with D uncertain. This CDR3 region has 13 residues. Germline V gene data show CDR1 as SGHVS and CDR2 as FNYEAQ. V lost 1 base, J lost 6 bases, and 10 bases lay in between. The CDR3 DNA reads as TGTGCCAGCAGCTTAGGTACAATAGGCGAGCAGTACTTC. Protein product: CASSLGTIGEQYF.

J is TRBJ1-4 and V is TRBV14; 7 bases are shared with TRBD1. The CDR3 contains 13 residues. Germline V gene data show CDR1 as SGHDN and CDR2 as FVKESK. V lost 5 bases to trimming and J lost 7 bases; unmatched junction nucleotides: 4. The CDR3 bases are TGTGCCAGCAGCGGACAGGTTACTGAAAAACTGTTTTTT. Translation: CASSGQVTEKLFF.

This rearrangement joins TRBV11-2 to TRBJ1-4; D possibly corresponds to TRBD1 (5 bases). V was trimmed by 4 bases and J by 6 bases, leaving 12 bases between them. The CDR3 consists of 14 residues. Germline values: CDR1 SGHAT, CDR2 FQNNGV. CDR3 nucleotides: TGTGCCAGCAGCTCCCAGGTGGGGCATGAAAAACTGTTTTTT. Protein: CASSSQVGHEKLFF.

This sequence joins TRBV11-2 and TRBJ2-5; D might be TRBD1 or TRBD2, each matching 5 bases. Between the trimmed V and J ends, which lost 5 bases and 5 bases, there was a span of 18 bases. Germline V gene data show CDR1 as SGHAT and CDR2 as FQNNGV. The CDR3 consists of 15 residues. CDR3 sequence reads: CASSPDGGYRETQYF. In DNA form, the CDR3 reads TGTGCCAGCAGCCCCGATGGGGGTTACCGGGAGACCCAGTACTTC.

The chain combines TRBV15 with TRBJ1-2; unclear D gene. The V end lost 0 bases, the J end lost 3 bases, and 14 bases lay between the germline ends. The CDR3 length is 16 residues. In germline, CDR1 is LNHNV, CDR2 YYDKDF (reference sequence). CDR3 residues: CATSRDSRAPYYGYTF. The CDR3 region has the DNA TGTGCCACCAGCAGAGATTCGAGGGCCCCCTACTATGGCTACACCTTC.

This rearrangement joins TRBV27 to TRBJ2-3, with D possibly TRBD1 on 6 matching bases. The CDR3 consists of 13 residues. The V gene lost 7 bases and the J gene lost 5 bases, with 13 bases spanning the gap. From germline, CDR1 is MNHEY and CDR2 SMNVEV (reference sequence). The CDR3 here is CASMLTGRDTQYF. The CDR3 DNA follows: TGTGCCAGCATGTTGACAGGTAGAGATACGCAGTATTTT.

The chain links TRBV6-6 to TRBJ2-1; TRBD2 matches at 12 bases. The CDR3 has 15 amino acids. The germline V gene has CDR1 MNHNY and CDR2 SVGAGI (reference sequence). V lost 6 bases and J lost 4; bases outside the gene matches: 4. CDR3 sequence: CASSWTSGAYNEQFF. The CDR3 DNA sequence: TGTGCCAGCAGCTGGACTAGCGGGGCTTACAATGAGCAGTTCTTC.